This T cell receptor (beta chain) was sequenced during a study of Ad26.COV2.S vaccination and SARS-CoV-2 variants (dated by TCRdb to the early 2020s). Looking at the study overall: Donors in the vaccine arm were drawn from COV1001, a phase I-IIa trial of Ad26.COV2.S in healthy adults that was multicentre, randomized, double-blind and placebo-controlled. Ad26.COV2.S was administered intramuscularly at 5 x 10^10 or 1 x 10^11 viral particles, either as a single shot or as two shots given 56 days apart. The specificity and breadth of SARS-CoV-2-reactive T cell receptors after Ad26.COV2.S vaccination were assessed by TCRbeta repertoire sequencing. The TCR-sequenced set comprised around 30 samples: some 20 Ad26.COV2.S vaccine recipients, 5 placebo recipients and 8 SARS-CoV-2 convalescent individuals. Trial participants were randomized into five groups of five: low-dose or high-dose Ad26.COV2.S given once or twice, or placebo on both occasions. Throughout the experiments and outcome assessment, investigators stayed blinded to trial group allocation.

The immunoSEQ Assay was the method used to sequence TCRbeta CDR3 regions. After extraction, genomic DNA underwent amplification by bias-controlled multiplex PCR, followed by high-throughput sequencing. The paper's data handling went like this. To quantify the absolute abundance of every unique TCRbeta CDR3 region, sequences were collapsed and filtered. T cell fraction was estimated by normalization of TCRbeta template counts to usable DNA, with usable DNA being measured through amplification of reference genes present in all nucleated cells. Repertoire TCRs were annotated as SARS-CoV-2-specific by exact matching of V gene, CDR3 amino acid sequence and J gene to a known reactive TCR set. The reference SARS-CoV-2 TCR set came from MIRA and was filtered for enrichment in COVID-19-positive ImmuneCODE repertoires, removing public or cross-reactive TCRs. Based on the MIRA antigens, annotated TCRs were further analysed at the level of specific ORF or position within ORF. Breadth was defined as the number of annotated unique rearrangements divided by the total number of unique productive rearrangements, and depth was defined as the summed frequency of the annotated unique rearrangements. Group comparisons of TCR breadth used two-sided Wilcoxon rank-sum tests. The source is immuneACCESS, and TCRdb retained only in-frame sequences with V and J called. Part of the clones is not carried over; for the studies checked, unresolved V genes explain less than half of this, and the remainder is unexplained. The V and J calls and the clone size are those of that table, but D and trimming were determined from the DNA. The sample table shows about 350,000 clones, and 80% to 90% are seen once. Approximately 4.5% of the sample goes to the ten largest clones.

As for this clone: No cognate antigen has been identified for it. The record has no base qualities; no much larger clone is one base away.

Interpreted using the paper, the treatment or condition label stands for: about 20 received Ad26.COV2.S at low or high dose, single or two shots; five or six received placebo; per-sample allocation not given. For vaccine and placebo recipients, repertoires were sequenced using samples collected on day 63 after the first injection. Cohort 1b enrolled 25 to 30 adults aged 18-55 years at a single site in Boston, USA, between 29 July and 7 August 2020. As a vaccine, Ad26.COV2.S was a replication-incompetent adenovirus type 26 vector that expressed a prefusion-stabilized SARS-CoV-2 spike protein derived from the original Wuhan strain. The paper's findings and limits, for the study overall: After vaccination, spike-specific CD8+ and CD4+ T cell responses were reported to show substantial breadth. Ad26.COV2.S recipients had higher spike-specific TCR breadth than placebo recipients (P = 0.0014). The study was not powered for comparison of responses between vaccine doses or regimens. Vaccine and placebo recipients had similar non-spike TCR breadth, a finding consistent with the vaccine containing only spike. The authors noted that the TCR breadth and depth analyses may have underestimated total T cell responses.

V and J are truncated by 1 base and 0 bases respectively, leaving an intervening sequence of 15 bases. The cysteine opens and the phenylalanine closes a CDR3 of 17 amino acids. Only the CDR3 DNA is retained, 51 bases long and in frame from the first base. For CDR1 and CDR2, the germline V gene (reference sequence) lists LGHDT and YNNKEL. The sample here was peripheral blood, taken in a trial of Ad26.COV2.S vaccine versus placebo. The chain is encoded by TRBV3-1 (or the pseudogene TRBV3-2) joined to TRBJ1-2, with a weak D call of TRBD1 (5 bases match). The source of this sequence is a person between 18 and 60 years old who received the Ad26.COV2.S COVID-19 vaccine or a placebo. The CDR3 loop reads CASSQATADESNYGYTF. The DNA reads TGTGCCAGCAGCCAAGCGACAGCGGATGAATCTAACTATGGCTACACCTTC.